The sequence of this TCR beta chain was determined in a study of T cell responses to AZD1222 COVID-19 vaccine. Sequenced by immunoSEQ multiplex PCR; TCRdb stores in-frame clones only, minus some. The table has some 61,000 clones, roughly 87% seen once. This clone was observed a few times. This same CDR3 is encoded by further DNA sequences in the sample. Germline lookup yields CDR1 SGHDT and CDR2 YYEEEE. Trimming took 3 bases from V and 4 from J; bases not matched to a gene: 5. This CDR3 is built from 14 residues. The chain links TRBV5-6 to TRBJ2-7, with 9 nucleotides matching TRBD1. The receptor was derived from an adult in good health. Sequenced material: peripheral blood, taken on day 0 of AZD1222 vaccination. CDR3 residues: CASSSPGQGYEQYF. The CDR3 DNA follows: TGTGCCAGCAGCTCTCCGGGACAGGGATACGAGCAGTACTTC.